The 14 T cell receptor beta chains below all came from one sample that was sequenced in a study of cytomegalovirus exposure and HLA in healthy donors. PCR amplification relied on 60 Vbeta primers (plus 13 Jbeta primers). Assay used: immunoSEQ multiplex PCR; TCRdb lists only in-frame clones, some missing. This sample has under 150,000 clones, with roughly 75% found just once. The sample consisted of PBMCs. These receptors all come from a man aged 40-49 years in good health and CMV-seropositive.

The genes are TRBV7-8 and TRBJ2-7; D is ambiguous. The V end lost 3 bases, the J end lost 2 bases, and 8 bases lay between the germline ends. The CDR3 consists of 13 residues. Germline loops: CDR1 SGHVS, CDR2 FQNEAQ. The CDR3 region is CASSFGGAYEQYF. In nucleotides, the CDR3 is TGTGCCAGCAGCTTTGGCGGAGCCTACGAGCAGTACTTC.

The rearrangement joins TRBV5-4 to TRBJ1-2; D is possibly TRBD1 (5 bases). This CDR3 region has 13 residues. The germline gives CDR1 SGHNT, CDR2 YYREEE (reference sequence). Trimming left V 3 bases short and J 8 bases short, with 14 bases between. Here the CDR3 DNA reads TGTGCCAGCAGCTCCACCGGGACTGTAGGCTACACCTTC. Translated: CASSSTGTVGYTF.

This chain joins TRBV9 and TRBJ1-1, with 8 bases identical to TRBD1. The junction had 9 bases not matched to a gene; V was cut back by 4 bases and J by 1 base. This CDR3 has 16 residues. Germline V gene sequence: CDR1 SGDLS, CDR2 YYNGEE. The CDR3 region has the DNA TGTGCCAGCAGCATCCTCAGGGGGCAGGCGAACACTGAAGCTTTCTTT. It encodes CASSILRGQANTEAFF.

This chain uses TRBV29-1 with TRBJ2-2; no clear D. Germline V gene data show CDR1 as SQVTM and CDR2 as ANQGSEA. The V end was cut by 7 bases, the J end by 0 bases, with 9 bases between. The length of the CDR3 is 13 residues. The DNA for the CDR3 is TGCAGCGCTCAGACACCGAACACCGGGGAGCTGTTTTTT. Amino acids: CSAQTPNTGELFF.

The chain has TRBV4-1 and TRBJ2-2; possible D gene TRBD1, 6 bases. The length of the CDR3 is 14 residues. V lost 11 bases, J lost 4 bases, and 17 bases lay in between. CDR1 and CDR2 (germline): MGHRA, YSYEKL. CDR3 amino acids: CACGQTGGTGELFF. In DNA, the CDR3 is TGCGCCTGTGGACAGACCGGAGGCACCGGGGAGCTGTTTTTT.

V usage is TRBV6-1 and J usage is TRBJ2-3; 11 bases map to TRBD2. The germline V gene has CDR1 MNHNS and CDR2 SASEGT. Germline trimming cut 4 bases from V and 0 bases from J; bases unmatched to any gene: 12. This CDR3 region has 19 residues. For the CDR3, the DNA is TGTGCCAGCAGTGCCCCTCTAGCGGGGGGACCCTCTAGCACAGATACGCAGTATTTT. Its protein is CASSAPLAGGPSSTDTQYF.

V and J are TRBV5-6 and TRBJ1-2; 7 bases are shared with TRBD1. This CDR3 has 13 residues. With 4 bases clipped from V and 4 bases from J, the junction kept 4 bases outside the gene matches. From germline, CDR1 is SGHDT and CDR2 YYEEEE. The CDR3 reads CASSAQGSYGYTF. CDR3 nucleotides: TGTGCCAGCAGCGCACAGGGGAGCTATGGCTACACCTTC. The full variable domain, with the rest looked up from reference TRBV5-6 and TRBJ1-2, is DAGVTQSPTHLIKTRGQQVTLRCSPKSGHDTVSWYQQALGQGPQFIFQYYEEEERQRGNFPDRFSGHQFPNYSSELNVNALLLGDSALYLCASSAQGSYGYTFGSGTRLTVV.

The rearrangement links TRBV9 to TRBJ2-3, with 7 positions matching TRBD2. The V and J ends lost 0 bases and 3 bases, in that order; junction bases with no gene match: 7. Germline-derived CDR1 and CDR2 are SGDLS and YYNGEE. CDR3 length: 16 amino acids. The CDR3 coding sequence is TGTGCCAGCAGCGTAGCCGGCGGGAGAAGGACAGATACGCAGTATTTT. This gives the protein CASSVAGGRRTDTQYF.

The chain has TRBV13 and TRBJ1-2; TRBD1 matches 11 bases. In germline, CDR1 is PRHDT, CDR2 FYEKMQ (reference sequence). The CDR3 sequence is 16 residues long. Unmatched junction bases numbered 8, after V lost 5 bases and J lost 3 bases. In DNA, the CDR3 is TGTGCCAGCAGCCCGGGGACAGGGGGACTGGACTATGGCTACACCTTC. Amino acids: CASSPGTGGLDYGYTF.

The rearrangement joins TRBV4-1 to TRBJ1-1; D is unresolved. V was pared by 1 base and J by 5 bases, with 8 bases between. Germline values: CDR1 MGHRA, CDR2 YSYEKL. CDR3 size: 13 residues. As DNA, the CDR3 is TGCGCCAGCAGCCAAGGGCAGGTAACTGAAGCTTTCTTT. This gives the protein CASSQGQVTEAFF.

The rearrangement uses TRBV25-1 and TRBJ2-5; no clear D. Germline CDR1 reads MGHDK; CDR2 reads SYGVNS. The V end lost 6 bases, the J end lost 4 bases, and 6 bases lay between the germline ends. The CDR3 sequence is 11 residues long. CDR3 in amino acids: CASSPLETQYF. The DNA of the CDR3 is TGTGCCAGCAGCCCCTTAGAGACCCAGTACTTC.

This clone was counted a single time. The CDR3 DNA reads as TGCGCCAGCAGCTTGGGAGGGGCACCGGGAGGTCAGGAGACCCAGTACTTC. The encoded protein is CASSLGGAPGGQETQYF. The chain is built from TRBV5-1 and TRBJ2-5; 7 nucleotides align to TRBD2. Germline V CDR1 and CDR2: SGHRS, YFSETQ. This CDR3 has 17 amino acids. V was clipped by 0 bases and J by 5 bases; unmatched bases: 13.

This clone occurred once. This chain joins TRBV9 and TRBJ2-3; TRBD1 aligns across 7 bases. This CDR3 has 16 amino acids. CDR1 is SGDLS and CDR2 is YYNGEE in the germline V gene. V gave up 3 bases and J gave up 2 bases; unmatched junction bases: 9. CDR3 loop: CASSASGQALTDTQYF. The CDR3 nucleotides are TGTGCCAGCAGCGCCTCAGGACAGGCCCTCACAGATACGCAGTATTTT.

V is TRBV5-1 and J is TRBJ1-2, with 7 nucleotides matching TRBD1. CDR3 size: 14 residues. The junction had 11 bases not matched to a gene; V was cut back by 4 bases and J by 8 bases. Germline lookup yields CDR1 SGHRS and CDR2 YFSETQ. For the CDR3, the DNA is TGCGCCAGCAGCCCGCCCAGGGGGTCGGCGGGCTACACCTTC. Translated, it gives CASSPPRGSAGYTF.